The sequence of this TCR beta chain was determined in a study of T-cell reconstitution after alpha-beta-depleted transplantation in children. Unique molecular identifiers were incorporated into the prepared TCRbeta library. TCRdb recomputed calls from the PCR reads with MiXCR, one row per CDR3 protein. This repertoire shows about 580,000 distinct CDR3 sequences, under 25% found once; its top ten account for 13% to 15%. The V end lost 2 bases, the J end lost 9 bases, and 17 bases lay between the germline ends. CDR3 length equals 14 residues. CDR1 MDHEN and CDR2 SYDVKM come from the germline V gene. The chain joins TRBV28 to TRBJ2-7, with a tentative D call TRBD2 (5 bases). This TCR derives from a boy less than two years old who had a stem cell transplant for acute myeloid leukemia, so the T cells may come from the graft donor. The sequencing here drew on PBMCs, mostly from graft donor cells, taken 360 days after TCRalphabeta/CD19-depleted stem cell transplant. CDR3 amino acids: CASSLTGISGRQYV. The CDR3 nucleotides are TGTGCCAGCAGTTTAACGGGAATCTCCGGCCGGCAGTACGTC.